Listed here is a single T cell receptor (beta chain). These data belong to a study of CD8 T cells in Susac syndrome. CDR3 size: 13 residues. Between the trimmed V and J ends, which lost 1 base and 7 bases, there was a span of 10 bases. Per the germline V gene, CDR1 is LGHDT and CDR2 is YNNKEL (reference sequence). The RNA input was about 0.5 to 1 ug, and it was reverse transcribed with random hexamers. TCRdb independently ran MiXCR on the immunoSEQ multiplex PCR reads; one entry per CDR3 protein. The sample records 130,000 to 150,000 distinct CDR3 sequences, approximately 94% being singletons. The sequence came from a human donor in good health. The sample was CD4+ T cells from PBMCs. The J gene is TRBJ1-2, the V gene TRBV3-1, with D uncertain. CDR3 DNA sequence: TGTGCCAGCAGCCAAGTAACGGGGTCTGGCTACACCTTC. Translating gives CASSQVTGSGYTF.